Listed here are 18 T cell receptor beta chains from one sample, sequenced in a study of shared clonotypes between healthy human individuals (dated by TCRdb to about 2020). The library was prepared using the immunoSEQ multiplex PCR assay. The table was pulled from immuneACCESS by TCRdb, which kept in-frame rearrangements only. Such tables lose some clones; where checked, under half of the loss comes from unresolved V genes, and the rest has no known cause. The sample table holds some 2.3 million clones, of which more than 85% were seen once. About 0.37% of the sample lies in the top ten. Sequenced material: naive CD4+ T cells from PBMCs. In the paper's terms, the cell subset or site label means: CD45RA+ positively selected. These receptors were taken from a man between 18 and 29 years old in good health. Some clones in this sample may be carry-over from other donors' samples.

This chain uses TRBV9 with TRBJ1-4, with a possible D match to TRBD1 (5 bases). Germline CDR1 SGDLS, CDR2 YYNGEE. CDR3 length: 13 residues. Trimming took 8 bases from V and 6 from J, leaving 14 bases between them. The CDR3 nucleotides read TGTGCCAGTGGGGACGGACCTTATGAAAAACTGTTTTTT. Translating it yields CASGDGPYEKLFF.

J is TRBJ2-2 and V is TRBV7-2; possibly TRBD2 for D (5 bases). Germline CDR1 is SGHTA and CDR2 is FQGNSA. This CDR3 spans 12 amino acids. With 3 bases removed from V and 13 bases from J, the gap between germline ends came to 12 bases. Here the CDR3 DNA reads TGTGCCAGCAGCTTGGTGGATCGGGGGCTGTTTTTT. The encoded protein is CASSLVDRGLFF. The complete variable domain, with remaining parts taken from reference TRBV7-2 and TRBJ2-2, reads GAGVSQSPSNKVTEKGKDVELRCDPISGHTALYWYRQSLGQGLEFLIYFQGNSAPDKSGLPSDRFSAERTGGSVSTLTIQRTQQEDSAVYLCASSLVDRGLFFGEGSRLTVL.

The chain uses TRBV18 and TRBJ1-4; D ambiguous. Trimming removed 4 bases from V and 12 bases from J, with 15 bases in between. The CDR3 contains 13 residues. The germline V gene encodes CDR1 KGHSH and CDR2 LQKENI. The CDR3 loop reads CASSRSINEELFF. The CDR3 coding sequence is TGTGCCAGCTCACGCAGTATTAATGAGGAACTGTTTTTT.

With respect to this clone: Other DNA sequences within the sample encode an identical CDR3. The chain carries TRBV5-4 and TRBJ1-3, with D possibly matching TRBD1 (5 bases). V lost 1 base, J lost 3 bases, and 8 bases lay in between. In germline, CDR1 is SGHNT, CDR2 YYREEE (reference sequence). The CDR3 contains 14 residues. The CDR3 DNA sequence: TGTGCCAGCAGCTTGCGGGGGGGTGGAAACACCATATATTTT. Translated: CASSLRGGGNTIYF.

The CDR3 protein is CASSLAYTSGMYEQFF. As DNA, the CDR3 is TGTGCCAGCAGCTTAGCGTACACTAGCGGGATGTATGAGCAGTTCTTC. The chain uses TRBV11-1 and TRBJ2-1; 10 nucleotides match TRBD2. Looked up from germline, CDR1 is SGHAT and CDR2 is FQDESV (reference sequence). Trimming at V came to 0 bases and at J to 8 bases, leaving 7 bases not matched to a gene. The CDR3 length is 16 residues.

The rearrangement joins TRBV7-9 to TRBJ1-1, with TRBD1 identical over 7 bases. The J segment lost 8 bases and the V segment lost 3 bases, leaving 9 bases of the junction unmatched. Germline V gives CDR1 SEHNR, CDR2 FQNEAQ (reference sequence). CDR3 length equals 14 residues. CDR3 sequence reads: CASSFKTGTTEAFF. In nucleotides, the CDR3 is TGTGCCAGCAGCTTCAAGACAGGGACCACAGAAGCTTTCTTT.

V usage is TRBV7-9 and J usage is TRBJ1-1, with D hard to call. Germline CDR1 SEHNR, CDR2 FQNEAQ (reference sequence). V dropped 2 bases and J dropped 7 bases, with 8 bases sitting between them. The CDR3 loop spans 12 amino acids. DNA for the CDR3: TGTGCCAGCAGCTTACGGGCGGTTGAAGCTTTCTTT. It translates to CASSLRAVEAFF.

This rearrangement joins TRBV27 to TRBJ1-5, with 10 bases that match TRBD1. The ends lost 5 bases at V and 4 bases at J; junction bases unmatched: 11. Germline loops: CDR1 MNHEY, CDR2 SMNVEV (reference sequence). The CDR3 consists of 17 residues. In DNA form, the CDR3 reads TGTGCCAGCAGTGTCCAAAGGGGACAGGGGCCGAATCAGCCCCAGCATTTT. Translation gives CASSVQRGQGPNQPQHF.

The CDR3 reads CASSFGGPGELFF. Written as DNA, the CDR3 is TGTGCCAGCAGCTTTGGAGGACCCGGGGAGCTGTTTTTT. The chain recombines TRBV7-3 with TRBJ2-2, with a possible D match to TRBD2 (5 bases). Germline V gene sequence: CDR1 SGHTA, CDR2 FQGTGA. The CDR3 is made up of 13 amino acids. Trimming removed 3 bases at V and 6 bases at J, with 8 bases between.

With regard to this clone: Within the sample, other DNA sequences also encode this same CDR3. The CDR3 here is CASSLTTGEKLFF. The DNA for the CDR3 is TGTGCCAGCAGCCTGACAACAGGTGAAAAACTGTTTTTT. The chain combines TRBV7-9 with TRBJ1-4; D is possibly TRBD1 (5 bases). Germline V lookup: CDR1 SEHNR, CDR2 FQNEAQ (reference sequence). CDR3 length: 13 residues. Trimming pared 5 bases from V and 7 bases from J, leaving 11 bases between.

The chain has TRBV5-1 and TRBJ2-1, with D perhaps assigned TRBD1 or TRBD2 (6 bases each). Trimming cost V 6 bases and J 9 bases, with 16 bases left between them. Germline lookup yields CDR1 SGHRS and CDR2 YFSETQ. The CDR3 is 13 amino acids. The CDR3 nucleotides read TGCGCCAGCACTCCGGGGGCGCGAGGTGAGCAGTTCTTC. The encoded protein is CASTPGARGEQFF. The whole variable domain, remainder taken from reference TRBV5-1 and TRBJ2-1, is KAGVTQTPRYLIKTRGQQVTLSCSPISGHRSVSWYQQTPGQGLQFLFEYFSETQRNKGNFPGRFSGRQFSNSRSEMNVSTLELGDSALYLCASTPGARGEQFFGPGTRLTVL.

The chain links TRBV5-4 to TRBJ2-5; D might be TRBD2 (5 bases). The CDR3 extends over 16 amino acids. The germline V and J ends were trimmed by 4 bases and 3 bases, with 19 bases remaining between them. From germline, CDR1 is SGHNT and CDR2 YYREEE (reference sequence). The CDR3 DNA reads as TGTGCCAGCAGCGGAGGCCTCGGAAACGGAGAAGAGACCCAGTACTTC. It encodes CASSGGLGNGEETQYF.

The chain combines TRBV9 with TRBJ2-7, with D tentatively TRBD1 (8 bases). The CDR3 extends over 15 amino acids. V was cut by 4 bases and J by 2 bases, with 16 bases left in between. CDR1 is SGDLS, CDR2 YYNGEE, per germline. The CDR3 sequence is CASSPGQGGAYEQYF. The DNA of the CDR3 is TGTGCCAGCAGCCCTGGACAGGGAGGGGCCTACGAGCAGTACTTC.

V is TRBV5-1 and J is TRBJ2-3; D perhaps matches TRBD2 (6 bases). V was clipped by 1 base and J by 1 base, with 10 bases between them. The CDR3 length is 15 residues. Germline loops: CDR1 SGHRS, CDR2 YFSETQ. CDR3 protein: CASSLTPGGTDTQYF. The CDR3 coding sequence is TGCGCCAGCAGCTTGACCCCGGGGGGCACAGATACGCAGTATTTT.

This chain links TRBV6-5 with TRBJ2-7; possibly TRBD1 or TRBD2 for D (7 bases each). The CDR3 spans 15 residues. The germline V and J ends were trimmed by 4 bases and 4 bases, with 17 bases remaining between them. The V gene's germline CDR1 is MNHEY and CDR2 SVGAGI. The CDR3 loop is CASSLSPGGGYEQYF. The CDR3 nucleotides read TGTGCCAGCAGTTTATCGCCAGGGGGAGGGTACGAGCAGTACTTC.

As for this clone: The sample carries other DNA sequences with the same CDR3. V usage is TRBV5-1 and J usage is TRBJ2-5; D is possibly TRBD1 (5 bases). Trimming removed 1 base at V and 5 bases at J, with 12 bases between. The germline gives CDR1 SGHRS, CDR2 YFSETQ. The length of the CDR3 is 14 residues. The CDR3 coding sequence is TGCGCCAGCAGCTTGTTTCCAGGGTCGGAGACCCAGTACTTC. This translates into CASSLFPGSETQYF. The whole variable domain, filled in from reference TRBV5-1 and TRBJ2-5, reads KAGVTQTPRYLIKTRGQQVTLSCSPISGHRSVSWYQQTPGQGLQFLFEYFSETQRNKGNFPGRFSGRQFSNSRSEMNVSTLELGDSALYLCASSLFPGSETQYFGPGTRLLVL.

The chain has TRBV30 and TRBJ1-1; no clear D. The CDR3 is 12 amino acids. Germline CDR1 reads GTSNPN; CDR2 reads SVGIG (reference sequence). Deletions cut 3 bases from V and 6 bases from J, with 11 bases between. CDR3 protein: CAWRPEGPEAFF. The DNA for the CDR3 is TGTGCCTGGAGGCCGGAGGGCCCTGAAGCTTTCTTT.

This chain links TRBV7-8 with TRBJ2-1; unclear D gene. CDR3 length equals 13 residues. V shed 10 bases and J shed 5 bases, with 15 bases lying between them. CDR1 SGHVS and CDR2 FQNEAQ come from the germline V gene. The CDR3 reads CATGEVEHNEQFF. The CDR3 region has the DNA TGTGCCACCGGCGAAGTCGAGCACAATGAGCAGTTCTTC. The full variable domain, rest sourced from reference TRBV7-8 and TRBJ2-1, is GAGVSQSPRYKVAKRGQDVALRCDPISGHVSLFWYQQALGQGPEFLTYFQNEAQLDKSGLPSDRFFAERPEGSVSTLKIQRTQQEDSAVYLCATGEVEHNEQFFGPGTRLTVL.